This T cell receptor (beta chain) appears in the sequencing data of a study of vaccination and CD4 T cells after COVID-19. Per germline, CDR1 SNHLY and CDR2 FYNNEI. The CDR3 runs to 15 residues. Trimming took off 4 bases at V and 0 bases at J, with 10 bases between the two ends. This clonotype appeared a few times. Its antigen is not known. The Oncomine TCR Beta short-read assay sequenced DNA from cultured CD4+ T cells. TCRdb reprocessed the PCR reads with MiXCR, giving one entry per CDR3 protein. The repertoire holds approximately 15,000 distinct CDR3 sequences, with 20% to 25% as singletons. The treatment denotes: approximately nine-day PBMC culture with coronavirus spike peptide pools or control peptides (ViraFEST assay).

The TCR comes from a human donor who received a COVID-19 vaccine. The chain carries TRBV2 and TRBJ1-5; D is unresolved. Sequences were derived from CD4+ T cells from blood, cultured in vitro, sampled before SARS-CoV-2 vaccination. CDR3 in DNA: TGTGCCAGCAGTGGTGGGATAGTTAGCAATCAGCCCCAGCATTTT. It codes for CASSGGIVSNQPQHF.